This T cell receptor beta chain is drawn from a study of OX40 agonist ivuxolimab in advanced cancers. Study details: Recorded diagnoses for dose-escalation patients were hepatocellular carcinoma, melanoma, renal cell or head and neck cancer.

Autoimmune disease history or systemic immunosuppression led to patient exclusion. Blood was sampled at baseline, cycle 4 day 1, and cycle 7 day 1. The V and J ends lost 2 bases and 1 base, in that order; junction bases with no gene match: 1. CDR1 and CDR2 (germline): MNHEY, SVGAGI. The CDR3 length is 15 residues. Assay used: immunoSEQ multiplex PCR; TCRdb lists only in-frame clones, some missing. The repertoire includes about 45,000 clones, approximately 90% of them detected once, and approximately 18% sits in the top ten. The rearrangement joins TRBV6-5 to TRBJ1-2, with 10 bases aligning to TRBD1. This sequence was found in an adult with an advanced solid tumor such as melanoma, head and neck, liver or kidney cancer. Here the sequenced sample was CD4+ or CD8+ T cells sorted from blood, taken in a trial of the OX40 agonist ivuxolimab. CDR3 region: CASSYDRGLNYGYTF. The DNA of the CDR3 is TGTGCCAGCAGTTACGACAGGGGGCTTAACTATGGCTACACCTTC.